One T cell receptor beta chain is described in this entry. What it recognizes is unknown. Germline V gene sequence: CDR1 SEHNR, CDR2 FQNEAQ (reference sequence). This CDR3 comprises 15 residues. Trimming shortened V by 6 bases and J by 0 bases, and 15 bases separated the two germline ends. The data derive from a study of T-cell memory formation after mild COVID-19. Findings of the study overall: Pre-infection memory held some responding clones, suggesting pre-existing cross-reactive T cells responded.

Amplification by 5'RACE using constant-segment primers produced TCR alpha and TCR beta cDNA libraries that carried sample barcodes and UMIs. TCRdb called the 5' RACE reads again in MiXCR, with one record for every CDR3 protein. Seen here are about 400,000 distinct CDR3 sequences, over 13% observed once, and the top ten hold around a fifth. This receptor was identified in a man in his late teens or twenties who had mild COVID-19 (a few samples of this study predate the infection). Cell type and time point are not known. The rearrangement uses TRBV7-9 and TRBJ2-7; D could derive from TRBD1 or TRBD2 (5 bases each). Sequencing used PBMCs or a T cell subset sorted from them (not recorded which). The CDR3 nucleotides read TGTGCCAGCAGTTCGGGACGGTACACCTCCTACGAGCAGTACTTC. The encoded protein is CASSSGRYTSYEQYF.